This T cell receptor beta chain is drawn from a study of T cell responses to AZD1222 COVID-19 vaccine. The study, taken as a whole, reports: Baseline testing showed seropositivity in only 5 or 6 AZD1222 recipients.

This table comes from immunoSEQ multiplex PCR, and its TCRdb copy is limited to in-frame clones, with some not included. Of tens of thousands of clones detected, 70% to 90% appear once; the ten largest clones hold 9.5% to 13%. Germline V lookup: CDR1 MNHEY, CDR2 SMNVEV (reference sequence). This CDR3 contains 15 residues. J gave up 5 bases and V 6 bases, and 8 bases lay outside the gene matches. As to this clone: Its target is not known.

V gene TRBV27 combines with J gene TRBJ2-1, with TRBD2 identical over 9 bases. This TCR derives from an adult who received the AZD1222 COVID-19 vaccine. This sample comprised peripheral blood, obtained 28 days after the second AZD1222 dose. The CDR3 here is CASSSSGEEDNEQFF. The CDR3 DNA reads as TGTGCCAGCAGCTCTAGCGGGGAGGAGGACAATGAGCAGTTCTTC.